The present entry profiles one T cell receptor beta chain with its context. The data were produced by immunoSEQ multiplex PCR, yet TCRdb's version contains in-frame clones alone and is incomplete. This table holds approximately 150,000 clones, about 91% found once. The record originates from a study of blood T cell repertoires in COVID-19. Study information: Acute and convalescent COVID-19 specimens originated in the United States, Italy and Spain. PBMCs, B-cell-depleted T cells, or T cells were the source of the cDNA or gDNA that made up the material.

Germline CDR1 is MNHEY and CDR2 is SVGAGI. Deletions cut 6 bases from V and 4 bases from J, with 16 bases between. The CDR3 is 14 amino acids. The sequence came from a woman in her 50s with acute or convalescent COVID-19. The sample comprised peripheral blood. The V gene is TRBV6-5, the J gene TRBJ2-7; D remains ambiguous. This CDR3 is CASRSDGATYEQYF. CDR3 in DNA: TGTGCCAGCAGGTCTGACGGAGCCACATACGAGCAGTACTTC.